This passage covers 13 T cell receptor beta chains from one sample sequenced in a study of blood T cells in healthy people across ages. Primed by a sample-barcoded 5' primer and a J-beta primer mix, a second PCR proceeded for roughly 6 to 12 cycles. Via MiXCR, TCRdb re-called the 5' RACE reads, giving one row per CDR3 protein. The data hold hundreds of thousands of distinct CDR3 sequences, with around 20% observed a single time. Sequenced sample: blood. Receptor source: a man between 65 and 79 years old in good health.

This clonotype was counted ten times or more. The genes are TRBV27 and TRBJ2-5; D may be TRBD1 or TRBD2 (5 bases each). V was clipped by 5 bases and J by 4 bases, with 11 bases between them. Germline V gives CDR1 MNHEY, CDR2 SMNVEV (reference sequence). The CDR3 covers 13 residues. CDR3 DNA sequence: TGTGCCAGCAGTCCCCATGGGGGAGAGACCCAGTACTTC. Translation: CASSPHGGETQYF.

This clonotype was observed a few times. The V gene is TRBV19, the J gene TRBJ2-5; D ambiguous. The J call is in doubt because the DNA end fits TRBJ2-7 better. Germline V CDR1 and CDR2: LNHDA, SQIVND (reference sequence). There are 13 residues in the CDR3. Here the CDR3 reads CASSIQVLYEQYF. CDR3 sequence (DNA): TGTGCCAGTAGTATTCAGGTTCTCTACGAGCAGTACTTC.

The V call is TRBV7-9, the J call TRBJ2-1, with 8 bases aligning to TRBD1. The CDR3 is made up of 16 amino acids. The trim removed 5 bases at V and 2 bases at J, leaving 8 bases unmatched. Looked up from germline, CDR1 is SEHNR and CDR2 is FQNEAQ (reference sequence). CDR3 sequence (DNA): TGTGCCAGCAGCCCATGGACAGGGACCACCTACAATGAGCAGTTCTTC. It is translated as CASSPWTGTTYNEQFF.

The sample holds a few counts of this clonotype. The chain joins TRBV7-2 to TRBJ1-1; D might be TRBD1 (5 bases). Germline V gene lookup returns CDR1 SGHTA and CDR2 FQGNSA. Trimming cost V 1 base and J 4 bases, with 10 bases left between them. CDR3 length: 14 residues. The CDR3 sequence is CASSLGQRGTEAFF. DNA of the CDR3: TGTGCCAGCAGCTTAGGCCAGAGGGGCACTGAAGCTTTCTTT. Variable domain in full (rest from reference TRBV7-2 and TRBJ1-1): GAGVSQSPSNKVTEKGKDVELRCDPISGHTALYWYRQSLGQGLEFLIYFQGNSAPDKSGLPSDRFSAERTGGSVSTLTIQRTQQEDSAVYLCASSLGQRGTEAFFGQGTRLTVV.

V usage is TRBV7-9 and J usage is TRBJ2-1, with 7 nucleotides matching TRBD2. The CDR3 has 13 residues. V lost 11 bases, J lost 8 bases, and 12 bases stayed unmatched. Per the germline V gene, CDR1 is SEHNR and CDR2 is FQNEAQ (reference sequence). The chain's CDR3 is CAAAGRERYEQFF. The DNA for the CDR3 is TGTGCCGCAGCCGGGCGGGAGCGATATGAGCAGTTCTTC.

The chain joins TRBV29-1 to TRBJ2-5; TRBD1 aligns across 9 bases. The germline gives CDR1 SQVTM, CDR2 ANQGSEA. Germline trimming cut 7 bases from V and 5 bases from J; bases unmatched to any gene: 8. The CDR3 is 13 residues long. The chain's CDR3 is CSGKRQGVETQYF. DNA for the CDR3: TGCAGCGGAAAACGACAGGGGGTGGAGACCCAGTACTTC.

In nucleotides, the CDR3 is TGTGCCAGCAGGAAACTCCGAATTAGCACAGATACGCAGTATTTT. It encodes CASRKLRISTDTQYF. This sequence joins TRBV12-3 or TRBV12-4 and TRBJ2-3; D gene ambiguous. V gave up 6 bases and J gave up 0 bases, with 13 bases separating them. The CDR3 covers 15 residues.

This chain connects TRBV5-5 to TRBJ2-1, with 12 bases matching TRBD1. CDR1 is SGHKS, CDR2 YYEKEE, per germline (reference sequence). After removal of 4 bases from V and 9 bases from J, the junction contained 5 bases not matched to a gene. CDR3 size: 14 residues. In DNA form, the CDR3 reads TGTGCCAGCAGCGTCGGGACAGGGGGCAGTGAGCAGTTCTTC. Its translation is CASSVGTGGSEQFF. The variable domain in full, with the rest retrieved from reference TRBV5-5 and TRBJ2-1, is DAGVTQSPTHLIKTRGQQVTLRCSPISGHKSVSWYQQVLGQGPQFIFQYYEKEERGRGNFPDRFSARQFPNYSSELNVNALLLGDSALYLCASSVGTGGSEQFFGPGTRLTVL.

This chain connects TRBV6-1 to TRBJ2-5; the D is unclear. Trimming removed 7 bases at V and 0 bases at J, with 6 bases between. This CDR3 is 12 amino acids long. CDR1 MNHNS and CDR2 SASEGT come from the germline V gene. The CDR3 protein is CASTQNQETQYF. DNA of the CDR3: TGTGCCAGCACCCAGAACCAAGAGACCCAGTACTTC.

The rearrangement joins TRBV19 to TRBJ2-1; 7 positions match TRBD1. The closer fit of TRBJ2-5 to the DNA end suggests the J call may be wrong. The CDR3 has 14 amino acids. CDR1 is LNHDA, CDR2 SQIVND, per germline (reference sequence). As DNA, the CDR3 is TGTGCCAGTAGTACAACCGGGACAGCAGAGACCCAGTACTTC. Translation: CASSTTGTAETQYF.

This clonotype has a count of ten or more. The chain recombines TRBV10-1 with TRBJ2-1; TRBD2 agrees at 8 bases. Germline V gene data show CDR1 as WNHNN and CDR2 as SYGVQD (reference sequence). The V gene end was trimmed by 5 bases and the J gene end by 9 bases; junction bases not matched to a gene: 9. CDR3 length: 14 residues. The CDR3 DNA sequence: TGCGCCAGCAGTACCGGACTAGCCAGTAGTGAGCAGTTCTTC. Protein sequence: CASSTGLASSEQFF.

For this clonotype: The junction and the germline gene differ at one end; a read error may be behind it. The chain uses TRBV7-7 and TRBJ2-5, with D tentatively TRBD1 (6 bases). This CDR3 spans 15 amino acids. CDR1 and CDR2 (germline): SSHAT, FNYEAQ (reference sequence). This chain's CDR3 is CASSPLSGVGETQYF. DNA for the CDR3: TGTGCTAGCAGCCCGCTATCAGGGGTGGGAGAGACCCAGTACTTC. Together with reference TRBV7-7 and TRBJ2-5, the CDR3 gives the full variable domain: GAGVSQSPRYKVTKRGQDVTLRCDPISSHATLYWYQQALGQGPEFLTYFNYEAQPDKSGLPSDRFSAERPEGSISTLTIQRTEQRDSAMYRCASSPLSGVGETQYFGPGTRLLVL.

The chain combines TRBV29-1 with TRBJ2-2; 7 nucleotides line up with TRBD1. There are 14 residues in the CDR3. Per germline, CDR1 SQVTM and CDR2 ANQGSEA. Trimming cost V 4 bases and J 5 bases; bases outside gene matches: 7. The CDR3 reads CSVVRTGSTGELFF. Written as DNA, the CDR3 is TGCAGCGTTGTTAGGACAGGTAGTACCGGGGAGCTGTTTTTT.